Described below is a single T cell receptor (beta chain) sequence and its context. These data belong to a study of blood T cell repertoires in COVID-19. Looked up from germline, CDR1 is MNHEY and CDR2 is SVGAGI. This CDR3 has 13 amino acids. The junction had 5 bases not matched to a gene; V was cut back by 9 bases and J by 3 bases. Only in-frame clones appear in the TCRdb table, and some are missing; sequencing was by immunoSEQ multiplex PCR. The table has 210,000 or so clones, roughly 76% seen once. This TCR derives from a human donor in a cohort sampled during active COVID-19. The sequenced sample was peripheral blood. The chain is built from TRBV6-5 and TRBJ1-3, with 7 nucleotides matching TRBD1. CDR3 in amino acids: CASSGGYGNTIYF. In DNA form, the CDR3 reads TGTGCCAGTTCAGGGGGTTATGGAAACACCATATATTTT.